This T cell receptor (beta chain) stems from a study of cytomegalovirus exposure and HLA in healthy donors. This clone appeared a single time. Its cognate antigen is unknown. Study-wide results and caveats: Sequencing likely generated an artifact that appeared as a cluster of highly shared sequence variants.

Primers included in the PCR were 60 Vbeta and 13 Jbeta primers. The method was immunoSEQ multiplex PCR; TCRdb's version includes in-frame clones alone and lacks a portion of them. This table has over 60,000 clones, approximately 77% appearing once. V was shortened by 4 bases and J by 0 bases, with 15 bases between the two germline ends. The CDR3 length is 16 residues. Germline CDR1 reads MGHDK; CDR2 reads SYGVNS. The rearrangement uses TRBV25-1 and TRBJ1-1, with D possibly being TRBD1 (5 bases). Sequencing input: PBMCs. This clonotype was obtained from a woman younger than 45 in good health and CMV-seropositive. This CDR3 reads CASSAPGRGMNTEAFF. Here the CDR3 DNA reads TGTGCCAGCAGTGCGCCCGGTAGGGGAATGAACACTGAAGCTTTCTTT. Full variable domain (rest looked up from reference TRBV25-1 and TRBJ1-1): EADIYQTPRYLVIGTGKKITLECSQTMGHDKMYWYQQDPGMELHLIHYSYGVNSTEKGDLSSESTVSRIRTEHFPLTLESARPSHTSQYLCASSAPGRGMNTEAFFGQGTRLTVV.